This TCR beta chain originates from a study of cytomegalovirus exposure and HLA in healthy donors. The study, taken as a whole, reports: An analysis was carried out later, and it reportedly showed fewer N-insertions in an Asian-associated ancestry cluster than the approximately 700-donor mean.

CDR1 and CDR2 (germline): SNHLY, FYNNEI. The CDR3 totals 15 residues. Trimming shortened V by 1 base and J by 2 bases, and 11 bases separated the two germline ends. With 60 Vbeta and 13 Jbeta primers, the PCR was carried out. Assay used: immunoSEQ multiplex PCR; TCRdb lists only in-frame clones, some missing. The sample comprises 100,000 or so clones, about three quarters of which are singletons, and about 2.5% rests with the top ten. Details on this clone: Its antigen is unknown.

V gene TRBV2 combines with J gene TRBJ1-2; maybe TRBD1 (5 bases). The sequence derives from a female donor in good health and CMV-seronegative. Sequenced sample: PBMCs. The CDR3 is CASSEDRTSNYGYTF. The CDR3 DNA follows: TGTGCCAGCAGTGAAGACAGGACTAGCAACTATGGCTACACCTTC.